The 21 T cell receptor beta chains in this list originate from one sample, sequenced in a study of blood T cell repertoires in COVID-19. Clones were read by immunoSEQ multiplex PCR, and TCRdb kept only the in-frame ones, dropping some. This sample carries approximately 140,000 clones, 85% of them seen once, and the ten largest clones take approximately 2.7%. Specimen: peripheral blood. The source of these receptors is a woman aged 40 to 55 with active or convalescent COVID-19.

This clone has a handful of counts. The gene calls are TRBV5-1 and TRBJ1-5, with a weak D call TRBD1 (6 bases). The CDR3 runs 14 residues. Per germline, CDR1 SGHRS and CDR2 YFSETQ. Between the trimmed V and J ends, which lost 4 bases and 4 bases, there was a span of 12 bases. The CDR3 loop reads CASSAGVGNQPQHF. The CDR3 DNA reads TGCGCCAGCAGCGCAGGGGTAGGAAATCAGCCCCAGCATTTT.

The V and J genes are TRBV18 and TRBJ1-2; tentatively, D is TRBD1 (5 bases). In germline, CDR1 is KGHSH, CDR2 LQKENI. V lost 4 bases, J lost 3 bases, and 12 bases lay in between. This CDR3 comprises 14 residues. CDR3 in DNA: TGTGCCAGCTCACAGGGGCCCTCTGACTATGGCTACACCTTC. This encodes CASSQGPSDYGYTF.

This clone was counted a few times. The chain joins TRBV5-1 to TRBJ2-1; weak D call: TRBD2 (6 bases). The V end was cut by 4 bases, the J end by 2 bases, with 16 bases between. CDR3 length: 16 amino acids. The germline CDR1 and CDR2 sequences are SGHRS and YFSETQ. CDR3 sequence (DNA): TGCGCCAGCAGCCGTTTCGGGGGACCAGCCTACAATGAGCAGTTCTTC. Translated, it gives CASSRFGGPAYNEQFF.

V usage is TRBV28 and J usage is TRBJ1-5; a weak D match, TRBD1 (6 bases). The CDR3 has 15 residues. Germline CDR1 MDHEN, CDR2 SYDVKM. V was cut by 2 bases and J by 1 base, with 9 bases left in between. As DNA, the CDR3 is TGTGCCAGCAGTTTACCAGGGGCCAGCAATCAGCCCCAGCATTTT. This codes for CASSLPGASNQPQHF. Complete variable domain (other parts from reference TRBV28 and TRBJ1-5): DVKVTQSSRYLVKRTGEKVFLECVQDMDHENMFWYRQDPGLGLRLIYFSYDVKMKEKGDIPEGYSVSREKKERFSLILESASTNQTSMYLCASSLPGASNQPQHFGDGTRLSIL.

The V call is TRBV21-1, the J call TRBJ2-7; the table calls TRBD2, which could not be checked here. TRBV21-1 is listed as a pseudogene. The CDR3 consists of 17 residues. Here the CDR3 reads CASSTRTSGRSSYEQYF. Written as DNA, the CDR3 is TGTGCCAGCAGCACCCGGACTAGCGGGAGGAGCTCCTACGAGCAGTACTTC.

The chain joins TRBV7-9 to TRBJ2-1; 8 positions match TRBD1. Germline CDR1 SEHNR, CDR2 FQNEAQ (reference sequence). Trimming cost V 1 base and J 7 bases; bases outside gene matches: 6. The CDR3 length is 15 residues. The CDR3 protein is CASSLGGGQGNEQFF. The DNA for the CDR3 is TGTGCCAGCAGCTTAGGGGGCGGACAGGGAAATGAGCAGTTCTTC.

This sequence joins TRBV3-1 (or the pseudogene TRBV3-2) and TRBJ1-2; tentatively, D is TRBD1 (6 bases). The germline V and J ends were trimmed by 3 bases and 2 bases, with 13 bases remaining between them. This CDR3 is built from 15 residues. The germline V gene has CDR1 LGHDT and CDR2 YNNKEL (reference sequence). CDR3 nucleotide sequence: TGTGCCAGCAGCCATCACGACAGGCCCAACTATGGCTACACCTTC. This gives the protein CASSHHDRPNYGYTF.

In this sample, this clone turned up once. V gene TRBV27 combines with J gene TRBJ2-3; TRBD2 agrees at 8 bases. This CDR3 contains 17 residues. The V gene's germline CDR1 is MNHEY and CDR2 SMNVEV (reference sequence). V was pared by 6 bases and J by 2 bases, with 13 bases of the junction left unmatched. The CDR3 DNA follows: TGTGCCAGCAGACGACCCCCCGGGACTAGGCACACAGATACGCAGTATTTT. Protein: CASRRPPGTRHTDTQYF.

Only a few counts were recorded for this clone. The gene calls are TRBV11-3 and TRBJ1-1, with TRBD1 matching over 12 bases. Germline CDR1 is SGHNT and CDR2 is YENEEA. Germline trimming cut 5 bases from V and 4 bases from J; bases unmatched to any gene: 8. This CDR3 has 16 residues. The CDR3: CASSPQGQGAVTEAFF. CDR3 DNA: TGTGCCAGCAGCCCGCAGGGACAGGGGGCTGTCACTGAAGCTTTCTTT.

V is TRBV5-1 and J is TRBJ1-6; D gene ambiguous. Germline CDR1 is SGHRS and CDR2 is YFSETQ. There are 15 residues in the CDR3. Trimming pared 0 bases from V and 5 bases from J, leaving 9 bases between. CDR3 bases: TGCGCCAGCAGCTTGGGGGGAGGTAATAATTCACCCCTCCACTTT. Protein: CASSLGGGNNSPLHF.

This chain connects TRBV9 to TRBJ1-4, with D unresolved. CDR3 length: 16 residues. CDR1 is SGDLS, CDR2 YYNGEE, per germline. The ends were cut back, 4 bases at V and 0 bases at J, with 13 bases in the middle. This chain's CDR3 is CASSPHHRATNEKLFF. The CDR3 bases are TGTGCCAGCAGCCCCCATCACAGAGCAACTAATGAAAAACTGTTTTTT.

The gene calls are TRBV10-2 and TRBJ1-2, with D unresolved. The CDR3 has 12 amino acids. Germline CDR1 and CDR2: WSHSY and SAAADI. The germline V and J ends were trimmed by 4 bases and 3 bases, with 6 bases remaining between them. DNA of the CDR3: TGCGCCAGCAGTGCAGAGGACTATGGCTACACCTTC. Translating gives CASSAEDYGYTF.

The V and J genes are TRBV29-1 and TRBJ2-1; D may be TRBD1 (5 bases). The CDR3 runs to 15 residues. Deletions cut 4 bases from V and 0 bases from J, with 13 bases between. Germline V gene sequence: CDR1 SQVTM, CDR2 ANQGSEA. The CDR3 nucleotides read TGCAGCGTTGGGACCCACAGGATCTCCTACAATGAGCAGTTCTTC. Translation gives CSVGTHRISYNEQFF.

The chain combines TRBV4-2 with TRBJ2-3; D is undetermined. The CDR3 runs to 15 residues. The germline CDR1 and CDR2 sequences are LGHNA and YNFKEQ. V dropped 4 bases and J dropped 7 bases, with 18 bases sitting between them. CDR3 residues: CASSLSTSATNTQYF. The CDR3 DNA is TGTGCCAGCAGCCTGTCGACTTCGGCCACGAATACGCAGTATTTT.

The CDR3 region is CASSYRTGVDSYNSPLHF. The CDR3 bases are TGTGCCAGCAGTTACCGGACAGGGGTAGACTCCTATAATTCACCCCTCCACTTT. The rearrangement uses TRBV6-2 or TRBV6-3 and TRBJ1-6; 9 positions agree with TRBD1. Germline CDR1 and CDR2: MNHEY and SVGEGT. The CDR3 runs to 18 residues. V shed 2 bases and J 0 bases; nucleotides not matched to a gene: 5.

V usage is TRBV6-5 and J usage is TRBJ2-1, with 9 bases aligning to TRBD1. V gave up 2 bases and J gave up 9 bases; unmatched junction bases: 11. The CDR3 runs to 16 residues. CDR1 is MNHEY, CDR2 SVGAGI, per germline. CDR3 sequence: CASSYLGQGLGGEQFF. For the CDR3, the DNA is TGTGCCAGCAGTTACCTCGGACAGGGGCTAGGAGGTGAGCAGTTCTTC.

In DNA form, the CDR3 reads TGCGCCAGCAGCTTGGAAGGGCCGGTCGGGACAGGAGCAACTAATGAAAAACTGTTTTTT. Protein product: CASSLEGPVGTGATNEKLFF. The rearrangement links TRBV5-1 to TRBJ1-4; 8 bases are shared with TRBD1. The CDR3 extends over 20 amino acids. J gave up 0 bases and V 0 bases, and 13 bases lay outside the gene matches. Germline V gene lookup returns CDR1 SGHRS and CDR2 YFSETQ.

The V call is TRBV9, the J call TRBJ1-5; 9 positions match TRBD1. The V segment lost 0 bases and the J segment 4 bases; nucleotides outside the gene matches: 8. The CDR3 covers 17 residues. Germline V gene data show CDR1 as SGDLS and CDR2 as YYNGEE. This CDR3 is CASSVEIRTGENQPQHF. CDR3 DNA: TGTGCCAGCAGCGTAGAGATTCGGACAGGGGAGAATCAGCCCCAGCATTTT.

The V call is TRBV28, the J call TRBJ2-7, with TRBD2 matching over 7 bases. The V and J ends lost 2 bases and 3 bases, in that order; junction bases with no gene match: 4. This CDR3 has 14 amino acids. The germline gives CDR1 MDHEN, CDR2 SYDVKM. The CDR3 DNA follows: TGTGCCAGCAGTTTAAGGCCTAGCGGCTACGAGCAGTACTTC. Amino acids: CASSLRPSGYEQYF.

The rearrangement uses TRBV5-6 and TRBJ1-6, with a possible D match to TRBD1 (5 bases). Trimming pared 5 bases from V and 7 bases from J, leaving 16 bases between. From germline, CDR1 is SGHDT and CDR2 YYEEEE. The CDR3 runs 15 residues. The CDR3: CASSRFSGRNSPLHF. CDR3 nucleotide sequence: TGTGCCAGCAGTAGGTTCTCAGGGCGCAATTCACCCCTCCACTTT.

This rearrangement joins TRBV30 to TRBJ2-7; 9 bases are a match to TRBD1. The CDR3 spans 14 residues. Looked up from germline, CDR1 is GTSNPN and CDR2 is SVGIG (reference sequence). J gave up 5 bases and V 5 bases, and 10 bases lay outside the gene matches. The CDR3 DNA reads TGTGCCTGGGGGACCGGGACAGGGATCCACGAGCAGTACTTC. Translation gives CAWGTGTGIHEQYF.